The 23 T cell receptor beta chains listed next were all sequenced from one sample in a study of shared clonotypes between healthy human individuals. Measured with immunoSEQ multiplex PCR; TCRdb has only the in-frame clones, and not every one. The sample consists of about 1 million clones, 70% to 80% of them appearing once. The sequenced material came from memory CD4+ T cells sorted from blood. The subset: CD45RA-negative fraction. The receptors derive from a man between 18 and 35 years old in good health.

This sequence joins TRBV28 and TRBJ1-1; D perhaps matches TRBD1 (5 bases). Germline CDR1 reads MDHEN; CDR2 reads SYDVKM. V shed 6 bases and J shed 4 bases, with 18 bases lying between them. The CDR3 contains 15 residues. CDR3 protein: CASSDSRGRGTEAFF. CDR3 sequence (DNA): TGTGCCAGCAGCGACAGTCGTGGACGCGGCACTGAAGCTTTCTTT.

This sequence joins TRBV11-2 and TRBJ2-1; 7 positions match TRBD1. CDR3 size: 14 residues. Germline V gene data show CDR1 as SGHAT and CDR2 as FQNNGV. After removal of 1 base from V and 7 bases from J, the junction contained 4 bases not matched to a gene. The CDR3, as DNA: TGTGCCAGCAGCTTAGTGGCAGGGGGAAATGAGCAGTTCTTC. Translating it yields CASSLVAGGNEQFF. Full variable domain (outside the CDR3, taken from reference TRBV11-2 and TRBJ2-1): EAGVAQSPRYKIIEKRQSVAFWCNPISGHATLYWYQQILGQGPKLLIQFQNNGVVDDSQLPKDRFSAERLKGVDSTLKIQPAKLEDSAVYLCASSLVAGGNEQFFGPGTRLTVL.

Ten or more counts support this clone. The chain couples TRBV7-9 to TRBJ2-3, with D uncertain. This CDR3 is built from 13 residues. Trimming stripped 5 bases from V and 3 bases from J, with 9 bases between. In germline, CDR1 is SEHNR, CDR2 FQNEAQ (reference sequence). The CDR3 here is CASSRERTDTQYF. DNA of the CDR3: TGTGCCAGCAGCCGAGAACGAACAGATACGCAGTATTTT.

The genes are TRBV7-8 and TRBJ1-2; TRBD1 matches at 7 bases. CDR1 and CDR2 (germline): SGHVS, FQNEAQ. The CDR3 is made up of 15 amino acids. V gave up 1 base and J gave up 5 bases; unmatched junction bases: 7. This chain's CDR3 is CASSLETGLGYGYTF. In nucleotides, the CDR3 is TGTGCCAGCAGCTTAGAGACAGGGTTGGGATATGGCTACACCTTC.

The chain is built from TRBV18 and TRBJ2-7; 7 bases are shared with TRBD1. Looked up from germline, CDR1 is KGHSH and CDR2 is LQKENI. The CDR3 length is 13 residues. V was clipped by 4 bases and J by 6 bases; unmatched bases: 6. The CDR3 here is CASSLGGAGEQYF. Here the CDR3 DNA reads TGTGCCAGCTCACTAGGGGGCGCGGGCGAGCAGTACTTC.

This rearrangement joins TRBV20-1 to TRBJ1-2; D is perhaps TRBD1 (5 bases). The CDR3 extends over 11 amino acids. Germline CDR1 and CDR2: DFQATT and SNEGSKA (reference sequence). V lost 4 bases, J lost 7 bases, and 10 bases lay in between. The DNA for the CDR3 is TGCAGTGCTATCCGGGACCCTGGCTACACCTTC. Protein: CSAIRDPGYTF.

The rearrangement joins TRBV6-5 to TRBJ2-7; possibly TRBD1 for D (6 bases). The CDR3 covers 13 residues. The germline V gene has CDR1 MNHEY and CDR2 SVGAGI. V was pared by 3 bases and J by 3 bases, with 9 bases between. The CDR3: CASSYTGNYEQYF. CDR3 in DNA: TGTGCCAGCAGTTATACAGGGAACTACGAGCAGTACTTC.

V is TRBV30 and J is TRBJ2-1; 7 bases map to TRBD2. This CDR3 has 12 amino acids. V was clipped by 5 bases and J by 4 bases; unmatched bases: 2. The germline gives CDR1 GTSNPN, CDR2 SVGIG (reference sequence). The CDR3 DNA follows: TGTGCCTGGGGCGGGGGTTACAATGAGCAGTTCTTC. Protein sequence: CAWGGGYNEQFF. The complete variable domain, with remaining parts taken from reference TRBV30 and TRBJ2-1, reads SQTIHQWPATLVQPVGSPLSLECTVEGTSNPNLYWYRQAAGRGLQLLFYSVGIGQISSEVPQNLSASRPQDRQFILSSKKLLLSDSGFYLCAWGGGYNEQFFGPGTRLTVL.

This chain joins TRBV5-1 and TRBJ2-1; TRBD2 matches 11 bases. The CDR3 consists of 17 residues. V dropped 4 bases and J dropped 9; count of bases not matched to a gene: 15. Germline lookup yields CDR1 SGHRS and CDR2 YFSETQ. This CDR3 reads CASSPAFVSGGATEQFF. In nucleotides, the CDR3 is TGCGCCAGCAGCCCGGCGTTCGTTAGCGGGGGGGCCACTGAGCAGTTCTTC.

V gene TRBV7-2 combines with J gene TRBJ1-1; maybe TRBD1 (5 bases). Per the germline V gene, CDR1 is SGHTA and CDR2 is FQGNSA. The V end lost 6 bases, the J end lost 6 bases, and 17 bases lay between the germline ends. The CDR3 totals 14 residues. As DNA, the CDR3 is TGTGCCAGCAGGGCCGGGACCGTATCGTCTGAAGCTTTCTTT. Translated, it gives CASRAGTVSSEAFF.

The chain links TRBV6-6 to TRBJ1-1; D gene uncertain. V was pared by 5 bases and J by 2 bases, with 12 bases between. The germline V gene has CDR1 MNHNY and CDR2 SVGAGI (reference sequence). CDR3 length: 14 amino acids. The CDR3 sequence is CASSPPAANTEAFF. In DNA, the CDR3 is TGTGCCAGCAGTCCCCCGGCAGCCAACACTGAAGCTTTCTTT.

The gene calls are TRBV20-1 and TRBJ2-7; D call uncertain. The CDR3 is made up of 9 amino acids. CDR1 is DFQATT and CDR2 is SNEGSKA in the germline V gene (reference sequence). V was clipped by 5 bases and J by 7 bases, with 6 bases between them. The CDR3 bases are TGCAGTGCTGGTCTGGAGCAGTACTTC. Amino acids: CSAGLEQYF.

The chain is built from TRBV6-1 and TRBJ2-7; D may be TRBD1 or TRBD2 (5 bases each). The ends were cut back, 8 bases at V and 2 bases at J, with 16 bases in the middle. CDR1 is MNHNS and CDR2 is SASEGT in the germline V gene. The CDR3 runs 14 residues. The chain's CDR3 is CASGKDWGPYEQYF. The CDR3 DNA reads TGTGCCAGCGGGAAGGACTGGGGCCCCTACGAGCAGTACTTC.

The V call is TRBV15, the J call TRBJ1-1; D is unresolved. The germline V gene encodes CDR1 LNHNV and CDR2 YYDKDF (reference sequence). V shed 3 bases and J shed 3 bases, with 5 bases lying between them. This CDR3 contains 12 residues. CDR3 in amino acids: CATSSTHTEAFF. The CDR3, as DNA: TGTGCCACCAGCAGTACGCACACTGAAGCTTTCTTT.

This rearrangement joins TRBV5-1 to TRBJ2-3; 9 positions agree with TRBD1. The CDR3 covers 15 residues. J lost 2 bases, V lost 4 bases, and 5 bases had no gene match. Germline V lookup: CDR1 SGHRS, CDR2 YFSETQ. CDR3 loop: CASSLGTGHTDTQYF. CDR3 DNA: TGCGCCAGCAGCCTAGGGACAGGGCACACAGATACGCAGTATTTT.

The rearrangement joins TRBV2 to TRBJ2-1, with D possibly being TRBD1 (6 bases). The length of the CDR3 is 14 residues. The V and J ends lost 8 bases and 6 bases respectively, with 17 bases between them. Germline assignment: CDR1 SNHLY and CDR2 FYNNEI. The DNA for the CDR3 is TGTGCCAGCTCAGCCCGAACAGGGTTCAATGAGCAGTTCTTC. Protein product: CASSARTGFNEQFF.

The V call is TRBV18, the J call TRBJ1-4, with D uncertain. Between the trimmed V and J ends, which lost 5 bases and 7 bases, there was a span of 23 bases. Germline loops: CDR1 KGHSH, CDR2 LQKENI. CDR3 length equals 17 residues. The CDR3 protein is CASSSLPDGGEGEKLFF. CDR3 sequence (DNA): TGTGCCAGCTCATCTCTCCCGGACGGAGGAGAGGGTGAAAAACTGTTTTTT.

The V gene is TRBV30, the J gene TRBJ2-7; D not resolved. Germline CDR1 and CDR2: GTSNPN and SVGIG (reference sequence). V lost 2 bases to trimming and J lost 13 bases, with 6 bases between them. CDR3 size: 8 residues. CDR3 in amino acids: CAWSLAYF. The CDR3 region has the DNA TGTGCCTGGAGTCTCGCCTACTTC. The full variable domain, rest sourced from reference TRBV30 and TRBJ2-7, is SQTIHQWPATLVQPVGSPLSLECTVEGTSNPNLYWYRQAAGRGLQLLFYSVGIGQISSEVPQNLSASRPQDRQFILSSKKLLLSDSGFYLCAWSLAYFGPGTRLTVT.

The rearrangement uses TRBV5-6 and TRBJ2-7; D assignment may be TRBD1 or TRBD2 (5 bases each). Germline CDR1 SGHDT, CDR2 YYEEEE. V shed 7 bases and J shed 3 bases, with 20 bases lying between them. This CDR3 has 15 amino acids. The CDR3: CASRIRGLEVYEQYF. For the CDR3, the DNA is TGTGCCAGCCGAATTCGGGGCCTAGAGGTCTACGAGCAGTACTTC.

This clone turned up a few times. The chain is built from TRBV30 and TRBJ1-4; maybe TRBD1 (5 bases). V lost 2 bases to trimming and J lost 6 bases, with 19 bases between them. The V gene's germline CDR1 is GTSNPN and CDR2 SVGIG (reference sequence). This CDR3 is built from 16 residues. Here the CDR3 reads CAWSLRGEGFDEKLFF. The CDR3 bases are TGTGCCTGGAGTTTGCGGGGGGAGGGCTTTGATGAAAAACTGTTTTTT.

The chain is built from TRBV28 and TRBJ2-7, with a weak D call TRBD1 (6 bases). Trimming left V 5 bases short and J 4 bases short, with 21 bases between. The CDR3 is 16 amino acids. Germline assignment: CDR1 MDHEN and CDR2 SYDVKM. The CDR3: CASSTGQSDILYEQYF. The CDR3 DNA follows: TGTGCCAGCAGTACGGGACAAAGCGATATTCTGTACGAGCAGTACTTC.

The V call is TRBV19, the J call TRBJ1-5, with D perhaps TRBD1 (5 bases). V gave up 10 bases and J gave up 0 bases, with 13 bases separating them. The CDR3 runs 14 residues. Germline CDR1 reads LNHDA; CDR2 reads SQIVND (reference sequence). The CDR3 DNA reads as TGTGCCACCAGGGTTGGGAATAGCAATCAGCCCCAGCATTTT. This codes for CATRVGNSNQPQHF.

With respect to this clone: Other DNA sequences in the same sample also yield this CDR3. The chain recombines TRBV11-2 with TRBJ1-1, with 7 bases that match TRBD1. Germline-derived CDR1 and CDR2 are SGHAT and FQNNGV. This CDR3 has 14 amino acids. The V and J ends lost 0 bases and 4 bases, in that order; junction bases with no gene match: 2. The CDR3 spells CASSLEGGVTEAFF. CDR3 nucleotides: TGTGCCAGCAGCTTAGAAGGGGGCGTCACTGAAGCTTTCTTT.